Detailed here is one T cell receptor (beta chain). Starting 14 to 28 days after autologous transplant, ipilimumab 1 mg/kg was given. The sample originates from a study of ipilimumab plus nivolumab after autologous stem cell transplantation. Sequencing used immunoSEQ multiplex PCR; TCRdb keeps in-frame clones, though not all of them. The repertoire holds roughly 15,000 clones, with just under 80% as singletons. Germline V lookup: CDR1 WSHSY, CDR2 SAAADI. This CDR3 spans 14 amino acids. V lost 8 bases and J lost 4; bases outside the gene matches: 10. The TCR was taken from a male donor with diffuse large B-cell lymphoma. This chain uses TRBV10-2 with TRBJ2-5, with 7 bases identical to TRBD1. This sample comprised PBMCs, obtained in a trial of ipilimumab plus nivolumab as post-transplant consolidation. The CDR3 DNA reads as TGCGCCAGCCAGGGACAGAAATTTTCAGAGACCCAGTACTTC. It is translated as CASQGQKFSETQYF.